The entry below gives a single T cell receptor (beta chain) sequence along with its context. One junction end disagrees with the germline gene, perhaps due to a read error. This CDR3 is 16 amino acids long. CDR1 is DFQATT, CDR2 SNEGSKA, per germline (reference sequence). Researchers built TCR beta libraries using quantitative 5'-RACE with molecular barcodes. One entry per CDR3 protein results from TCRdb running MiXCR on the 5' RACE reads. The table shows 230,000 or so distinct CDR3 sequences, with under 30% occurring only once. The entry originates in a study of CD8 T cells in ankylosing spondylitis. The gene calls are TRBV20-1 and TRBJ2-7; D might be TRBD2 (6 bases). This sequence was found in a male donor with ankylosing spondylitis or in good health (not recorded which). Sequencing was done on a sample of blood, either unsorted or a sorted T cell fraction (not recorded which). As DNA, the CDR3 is TGCAGTGCTAGAGATTATGGCCGGGAGATCTCCTACGAGCAGTGCTTC. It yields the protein CSARDYGREISYEQCF.